This paragraph covers one T cell receptor beta chain sequence. The antigen remains undetermined. Germline CDR1 is GTSNPN and CDR2 is SVGIG (reference sequence). With V trimmed by 5 bases and J by 2 bases, 0 bases remained unmatched. The CDR3 spans 14 residues. This sample is drawn from a study of memory B cells and T cells in multiple sclerosis. Study results and limitations: Compartments had unequal clone-set sizes, affecting shared clonotype counts.

Using immunoSEQ multiplex PCR, the repertoire was profiled, and TCRdb retains in-frame clones only, with some absent. The sample lists 46,000 or so clones, around 80% occurring once. CFSE-dim autoproliferating and CFSE-high non-proliferating T cells from unstimulated culture were sequenced separately. Over 4.5x10^7 CFSE-labeled PBMCs were cultured about seven days unstimulated, then replicate wells were pooled. CFSE at approximately 0.5 uM labeled the PBMCs, which were then cultured unstimulated. The chain employs TRBV30 and TRBJ1-6; 10 nucleotides match TRBD1. The source is a human donor with multiple sclerosis. Specimen: PBMCs from blood kept in culture. CDR3 bases: TGTGCCTGGGGGACAGGGGCCTATAATTCACCCCTCCACTTT. Translated: CAWGTGAYNSPLHF.